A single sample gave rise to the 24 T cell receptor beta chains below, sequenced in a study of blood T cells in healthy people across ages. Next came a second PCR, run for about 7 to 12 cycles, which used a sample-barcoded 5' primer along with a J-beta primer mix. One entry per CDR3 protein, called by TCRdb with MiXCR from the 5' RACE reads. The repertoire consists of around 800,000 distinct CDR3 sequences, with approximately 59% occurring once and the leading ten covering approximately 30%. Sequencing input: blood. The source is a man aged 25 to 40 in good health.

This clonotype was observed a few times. CDR3 DNA: TGTGCCATCAGTGACCAGAACACAGGGATGGGAAATGAGCAGTTCTTC. Translation: CAISDQNTGMGNEQFF. J is TRBJ2-1 and V is TRBV10-3; TRBD1 is a possible D gene (6 bases). V was cut by 3 bases and J by 7 bases, with 19 bases left in between. This CDR3 comprises 16 residues. The germline V gene encodes CDR1 ENHRY and CDR2 SYGVKD.

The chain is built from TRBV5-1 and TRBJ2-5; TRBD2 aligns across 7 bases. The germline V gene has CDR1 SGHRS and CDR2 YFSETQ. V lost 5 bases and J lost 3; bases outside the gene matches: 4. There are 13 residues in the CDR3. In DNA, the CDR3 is TGCGCCAGCAGTGCCGCGGGGGAAGAGACCCAGTACTTC. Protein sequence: CASSAAGEETQYF.

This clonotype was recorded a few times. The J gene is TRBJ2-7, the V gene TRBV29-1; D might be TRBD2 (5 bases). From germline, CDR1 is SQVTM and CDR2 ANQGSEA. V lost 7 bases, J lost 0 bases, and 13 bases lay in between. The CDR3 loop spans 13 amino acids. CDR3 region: CSAEGPSSYEQYF. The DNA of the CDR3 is TGCAGCGCCGAGGGCCCGAGCTCCTACGAGCAGTACTTC.

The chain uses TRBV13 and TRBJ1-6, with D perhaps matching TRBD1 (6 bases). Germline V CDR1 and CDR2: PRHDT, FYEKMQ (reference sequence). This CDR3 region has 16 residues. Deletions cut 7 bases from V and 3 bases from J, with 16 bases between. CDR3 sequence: CASNLRGAVYNSPLHF. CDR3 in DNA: TGTGCCAGCAACCTTCGGGGGGCCGTCTATAATTCACCCCTCCACTTT.

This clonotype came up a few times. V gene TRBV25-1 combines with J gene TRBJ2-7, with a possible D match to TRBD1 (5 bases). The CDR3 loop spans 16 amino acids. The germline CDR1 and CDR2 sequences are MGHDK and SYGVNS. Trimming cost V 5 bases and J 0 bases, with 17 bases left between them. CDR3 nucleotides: TGTGCCAGCAGTCCCTCCCGGACACCGAGCTCCTACGAGCAGTACTTC. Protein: CASSPSRTPSSYEQYF.

The CDR3 is CASSLISGAPYEQYF. The CDR3 bases are TGCGCCAGCAGCCTTATATCGGGAGCGCCCTACGAGCAGTACTTC. The V gene is TRBV5-1, the J gene TRBJ2-7; D is possibly TRBD2 (6 bases). The CDR3 loop spans 15 amino acids. CDR1 is SGHRS, CDR2 YFSETQ, per germline. The V and J ends lost 4 bases and 2 bases respectively, with 16 bases between them.

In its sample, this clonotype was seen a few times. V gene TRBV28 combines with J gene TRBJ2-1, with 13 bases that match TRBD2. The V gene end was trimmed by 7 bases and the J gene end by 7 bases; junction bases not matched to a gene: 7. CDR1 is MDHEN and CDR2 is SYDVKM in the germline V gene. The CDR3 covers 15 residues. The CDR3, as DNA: TGTGCCAGCAATTCCGGGACTAGCGGGGTTAATGAGCAGTTCTTC. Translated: CASNSGTSGVNEQFF.

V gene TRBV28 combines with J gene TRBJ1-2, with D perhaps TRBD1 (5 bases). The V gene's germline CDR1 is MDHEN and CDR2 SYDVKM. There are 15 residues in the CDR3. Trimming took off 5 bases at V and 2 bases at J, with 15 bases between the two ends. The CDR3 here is CASSTPSGANYGYTF. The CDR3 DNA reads TGTGCCAGCAGTACCCCGTCCGGGGCCAACTATGGCTACACCTTC.

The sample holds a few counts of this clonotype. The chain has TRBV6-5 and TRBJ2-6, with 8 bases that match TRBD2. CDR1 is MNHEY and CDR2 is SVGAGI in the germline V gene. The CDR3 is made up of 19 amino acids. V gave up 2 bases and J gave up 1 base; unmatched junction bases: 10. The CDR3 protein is CASSYKAGGARSGANVLTF. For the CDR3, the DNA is TGTGCCAGCAGTTACAAGGCGGGGGGCGCTCGGTCTGGGGCCAACGTCCTGACTTTC.

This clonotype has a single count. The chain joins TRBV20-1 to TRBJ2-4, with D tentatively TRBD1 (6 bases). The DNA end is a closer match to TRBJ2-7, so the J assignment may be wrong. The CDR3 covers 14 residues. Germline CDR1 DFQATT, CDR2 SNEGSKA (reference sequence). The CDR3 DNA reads TGCAGTGCCGCCCCGGGACACCCTACCTACGAGCAGTACTTC. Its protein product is CSAAPGHPTYEQYF.

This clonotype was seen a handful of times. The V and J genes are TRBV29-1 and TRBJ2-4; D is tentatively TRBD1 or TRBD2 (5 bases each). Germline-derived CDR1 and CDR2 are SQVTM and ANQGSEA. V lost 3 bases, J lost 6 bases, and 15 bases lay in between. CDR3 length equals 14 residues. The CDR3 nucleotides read TGCAGCGTTGAGTTTATGGGGGTCGGAAACATTCAGTACTTC. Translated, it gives CSVEFMGVGNIQYF.

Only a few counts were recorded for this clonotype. The CDR3 reads CASSPRQGAYEQFF. CDR3 DNA sequence: TGTGCCAGCAGCCCCCGACAGGGGGCTTATGAGCAGTTCTTC. The chain employs TRBV9 and TRBJ2-1, with 10 bases lining up with TRBD1. This CDR3 is built from 14 residues. The V and J ends lost 4 bases and 8 bases, in that order; junction bases with no gene match: 6. The germline V gene encodes CDR1 SGDLS and CDR2 YYNGEE.

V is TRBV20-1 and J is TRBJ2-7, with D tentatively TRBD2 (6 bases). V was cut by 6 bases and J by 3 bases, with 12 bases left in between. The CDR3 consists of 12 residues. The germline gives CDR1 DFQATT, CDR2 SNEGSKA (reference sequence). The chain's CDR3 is CSARGGLYEQYF. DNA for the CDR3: TGCAGTGCCCGTGGGGGACTCTACGAGCAGTACTTC.

For the CDR3, the DNA is TGTGCCAGCAACCCGGACAGGGGGCTCCCTGGGGCCAACGTCCTGACTTTC. Encoded protein: CASNPDRGLPGANVLTF. The J gene is TRBJ2-6, the V gene TRBV7-9, with 11 nucleotides matching TRBD1. Germline V gene sequence: CDR1 SEHNR, CDR2 FQNEAQ (reference sequence). The junction had 7 bases not matched to a gene; V was cut back by 7 bases and J by 2 bases. This CDR3 spans 17 amino acids.

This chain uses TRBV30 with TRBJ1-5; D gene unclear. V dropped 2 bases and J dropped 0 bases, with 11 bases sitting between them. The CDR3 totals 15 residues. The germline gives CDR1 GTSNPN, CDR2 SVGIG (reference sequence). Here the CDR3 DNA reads TGTGCCTGGAGTAATACAGAGTATAGCAATCAGCCCCAGCATTTT. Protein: CAWSNTEYSNQPQHF.

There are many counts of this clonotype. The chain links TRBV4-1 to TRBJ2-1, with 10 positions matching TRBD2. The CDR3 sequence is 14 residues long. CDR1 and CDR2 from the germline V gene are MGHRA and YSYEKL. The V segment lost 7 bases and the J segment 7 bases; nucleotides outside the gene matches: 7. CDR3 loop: CASTRGLAENEQFF. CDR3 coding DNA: TGCGCCAGCACCCGAGGACTAGCGGAGAATGAGCAGTTCTTC.

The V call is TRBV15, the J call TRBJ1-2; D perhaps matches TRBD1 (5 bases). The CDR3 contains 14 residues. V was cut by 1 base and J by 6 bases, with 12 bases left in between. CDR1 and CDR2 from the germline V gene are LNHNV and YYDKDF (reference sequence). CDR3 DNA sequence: TGTGCCACCAGCAGAGTAGGGGACGGCGATGGCTACACCTTC. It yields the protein CATSRVGDGDGYTF.

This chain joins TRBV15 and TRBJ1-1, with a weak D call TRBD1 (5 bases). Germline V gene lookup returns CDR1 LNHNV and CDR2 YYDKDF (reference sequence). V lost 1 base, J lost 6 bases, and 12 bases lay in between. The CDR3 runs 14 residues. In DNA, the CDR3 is TGTGCCACCAGCAGAGTTGGGACGGCTGCTGAAGCTTTCTTT. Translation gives CATSRVGTAAEAFF.

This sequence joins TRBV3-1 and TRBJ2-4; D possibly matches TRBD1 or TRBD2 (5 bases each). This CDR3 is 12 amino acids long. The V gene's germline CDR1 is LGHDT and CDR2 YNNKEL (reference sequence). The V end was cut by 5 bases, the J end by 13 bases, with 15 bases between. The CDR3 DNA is TGTGCCAGCAGCTCTAACCTGGGGGAGCAGTACTTC. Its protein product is CASSSNLGEQYF.

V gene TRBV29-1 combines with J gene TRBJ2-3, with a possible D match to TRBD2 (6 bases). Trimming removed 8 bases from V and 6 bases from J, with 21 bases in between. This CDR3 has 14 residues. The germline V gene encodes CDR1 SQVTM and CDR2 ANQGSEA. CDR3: CSSEEGPSRDTQYF. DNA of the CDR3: TGCAGCTCTGAGGAGGGCCCTTCACGGGATACGCAGTATTTT.

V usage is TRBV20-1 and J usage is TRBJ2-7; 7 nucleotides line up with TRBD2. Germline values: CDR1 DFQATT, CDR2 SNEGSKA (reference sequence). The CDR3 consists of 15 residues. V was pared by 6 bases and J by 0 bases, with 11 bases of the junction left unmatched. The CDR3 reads CSATGQAGSSYEQYF. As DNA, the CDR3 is TGCAGTGCAACTGGCCAAGCGGGGAGCTCCTACGAGCAGTACTTC.

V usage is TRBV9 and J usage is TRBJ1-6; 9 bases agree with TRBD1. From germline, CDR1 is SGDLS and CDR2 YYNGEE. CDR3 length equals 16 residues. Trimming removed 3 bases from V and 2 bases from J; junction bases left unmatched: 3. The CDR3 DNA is TGTGCCAGCAGCGGGACAGGGGAAACCTATAATTCACCCCTCCACTTT. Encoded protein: CASSGTGETYNSPLHF.

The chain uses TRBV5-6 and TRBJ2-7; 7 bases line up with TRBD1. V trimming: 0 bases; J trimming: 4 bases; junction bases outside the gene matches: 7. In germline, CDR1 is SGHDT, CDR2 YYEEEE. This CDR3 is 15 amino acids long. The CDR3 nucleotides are TGTGCCAGCAGCTTGGGCAACAGGGGACGGTACGAGCAGTACTTC. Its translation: CASSLGNRGRYEQYF.

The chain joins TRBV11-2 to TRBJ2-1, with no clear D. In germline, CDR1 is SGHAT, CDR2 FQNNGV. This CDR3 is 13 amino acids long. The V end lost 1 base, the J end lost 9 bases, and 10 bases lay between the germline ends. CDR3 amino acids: CASSLGPRIEQFF. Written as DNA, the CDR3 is TGTGCCAGCAGCTTAGGTCCCCGTATTGAGCAGTTCTTC.